Detailed here is one T cell receptor (beta chain). These data originate in a study of T cell responses to AZD1222 COVID-19 vaccine. The repertoire was sequenced with immunoSEQ multiplex PCR; TCRdb's copy has only in-frame clones and lacks some. Of 75,000 to 85,000 clones listed, about nine tenths are singletons. Specimen: peripheral blood, collected on day 0 of AZD1222 vaccination. The clonotype originates from an adult in good health.

The CDR3 loop reads CASSLWGGISQETQYF. The CDR3 bases are TGTGCCAGCAGTTTATGGGGGGGGATTAGTCAAGAGACCCAGTACTTC. The chain recombines TRBV28 with TRBJ2-5, with TRBD2 matching 7 bases. This CDR3 is 16 amino acids long. The V gene's germline CDR1 is MDHEN and CDR2 SYDVKM. The V and J ends lost 0 bases and 2 bases, in that order; junction bases with no gene match: 6.